The next 20 T cell receptor beta chains were all read from a single sample in a study of shared clonotypes between healthy human individuals. Libraries were prepared by immunoSEQ multiplex PCR; TCRdb keeps only in-frame clonotypes and omits some of them. Here the sample spans about 550,000 clones, roughly 95% being singletons. Only CD45RO-negative cells positively selected for CCR7 counted as naive CD8 cells, so terminally differentiated effector memory CD45RA+ cells were excluded. Material for sequencing was naive CD8+ T cells sorted from blood. The receptors derive from a woman aged 30 to 39 in good health.

This clone was found once. The V call is TRBV13, the J call TRBJ2-3; a possible D gene is TRBD1 (5 bases). V was trimmed by 1 base and J by 0 bases, leaving 8 bases between them. CDR1 and CDR2 from the germline V gene are PRHDT and FYEKMQ (reference sequence). The CDR3 is made up of 15 amino acids. The CDR3 region is CASSLAGLSTDTQYF. The CDR3 DNA is TGTGCCAGCAGCTTAGCAGGGTTGAGCACAGATACGCAGTATTTT. The full variable domain, rest sourced from reference TRBV13 and TRBJ2-3, is AAGVIQSPRHLIKEKRETATLKCYPIPRHDTVYWYQQGPGQDPQFLISFYEKMQSDKGSIPDRFSAQQFSDYHSELNMSSLELGDSALYFCASSLAGLSTDTQYFGPGTRLTVL.

The chain has TRBV27 and TRBJ2-7; the D gene could be TRBD1 or TRBD2 (5 bases each). The CDR3 is 15 amino acids. Germline V lookup: CDR1 MNHEY, CDR2 SMNVEV (reference sequence). V was shortened by 6 bases and J by 0 bases, with 15 bases between the two germline ends. The CDR3 DNA follows: TGTGCCAGCAGCACCCCGGGACGGAGCTCCTACGAGCAGTACTTC. It yields the protein CASSTPGRSSYEQYF.

The chain joins TRBV5-1 to TRBJ2-7, with 12 positions matching TRBD2. The CDR3 sequence is 15 residues long. Germline lookup yields CDR1 SGHRS and CDR2 YFSETQ. V lost 3 bases and J lost 4; bases outside the gene matches: 5. The CDR3 protein is CASSSEGTSGYEQYF. The DNA for the CDR3 is TGCGCCAGCAGCTCGGAGGGGACTAGCGGGTACGAGCAGTACTTC.

The chain couples TRBV13 to TRBJ2-7; 8 bases fit TRBD2. The V segment lost 6 bases and the J segment 1 base; nucleotides outside the gene matches: 8. This CDR3 region has 15 residues. The germline CDR1 and CDR2 sequences are PRHDT and FYEKMQ (reference sequence). The CDR3: CASSSDGRGSYEQYF. Here the CDR3 DNA reads TGTGCCAGCAGTTCCGACGGGAGGGGTTCCTACGAGCAGTACTTC.

The sample holds one count of this clone. This chain connects TRBV7-9 to TRBJ2-5; no firm D call. The J call may not be correct, given that the DNA end is closer to TRBJ2-7. This CDR3 has 15 amino acids. CDR1 SEHNR and CDR2 FQNEAQ come from the germline V gene (reference sequence). The CDR3, as DNA: TGTGCCAGCAGCTTAGCCGAGGCGGTGATCTACGAGCAGTACTTC. Translation: CASSLAEAVIYEQYF.

J is TRBJ2-7 and V is TRBV30; maybe TRBD2 (6 bases). This CDR3 spans 14 amino acids. V was trimmed by 0 bases and J by 4 bases, leaving 13 bases between them. Germline V CDR1 and CDR2: GTSNPN, SVGIG (reference sequence). In DNA form, the CDR3 reads TGTGCCTGGAGTGTCGGGAGAGGTGGTTACGAGCAGTACTTC. Translation gives CAWSVGRGGYEQYF.

This chain links TRBV18 with TRBJ2-7; no definite D call. Trimming took off 5 bases at V and 2 bases at J, with 7 bases between the two ends. The CDR3 extends over 12 amino acids. Germline CDR1 is KGHSH and CDR2 is LQKENI. The CDR3 region is CASSETPYEQYF. For the CDR3, the DNA is TGTGCCAGCTCAGAAACCCCCTACGAGCAGTACTTC.

The chain is built from TRBV2 and TRBJ2-1; 11 positions match TRBD2. V lost 11 bases to trimming and J lost 4 bases; unmatched junction nucleotides: 4. This CDR3 has 13 amino acids. The germline gives CDR1 SNHLY, CDR2 FYNNEI. Here the CDR3 reads CAGGTSGYNEQFF. In DNA form, the CDR3 reads TGTGCCGGGGGGACTAGCGGATACAATGAGCAGTTCTTC.

This clone was recorded only once. This chain connects TRBV10-3 to TRBJ2-7; D remains unclear. The germline V and J ends were trimmed by 0 bases and 3 bases, with 12 bases remaining between them. The CDR3 has 15 residues. In germline, CDR1 is ENHRY, CDR2 SYGVKD. The CDR3 DNA follows: TGTGCCATCAGTGAGTCTGAGACCCCCTTCTACGAGCAGTACTTC. Translating it yields CAISESETPFYEQYF.

The chain combines TRBV27 with TRBJ1-5; 9 nucleotides align to TRBD1. CDR3 length: 15 residues. Per the germline V gene, CDR1 is MNHEY and CDR2 is SMNVEV (reference sequence). V dropped 6 bases and J dropped 5; count of bases not matched to a gene: 8. Written as DNA, the CDR3 is TGTGCCAGCAGAGTTGGGACAGGGATTTATCAGCCCCAGCATTTT. Protein sequence: CASRVGTGIYQPQHF.

This clone came up once. The gene calls are TRBV27 and TRBJ1-1, with D perhaps matching TRBD1 (6 bases). The germline V gene has CDR1 MNHEY and CDR2 SMNVEV (reference sequence). The CDR3 runs to 16 residues. V lost 7 bases, J lost 4 bases, and 22 bases lay in between. CDR3 nucleotides: TGTGCCAGCACCGATGACAGGTTCGAGGGAGGCACTGAAGCTTTCTTT. This gives the protein CASTDDRFEGGTEAFF.

This chain connects TRBV7-6 to TRBJ1-3, with a weak D call TRBD1 (6 bases). Germline V gene sequence: CDR1 SGHVS, CDR2 FNYEAQ. V dropped 1 base and J dropped 3 bases, with 7 bases sitting between them. The CDR3 is 14 residues long. The CDR3 coding sequence is TGTGCCAGCAGCTTAGGAGGGGGTGGAAACACCATATATTTT. It encodes CASSLGGGGNTIYF. Full variable domain (rest looked up from reference TRBV7-6 and TRBJ1-3): GAGVSQSPRYKVTKRGQDVALRCDPISGHVSLYWYRQALGQGPEFLTYFNYEAQQDKSGLPNDRFSAERPEGSISTLTIQRTEQRDSAMYRCASSLGGGGNTIYFGEGSWLTVV.

On this clone itself: Other DNA sequences in the same sample also yield this CDR3. The chain couples TRBV14 to TRBJ2-7; TRBD1 aligns across 7 bases. The germline gives CDR1 SGHDN, CDR2 FVKESK. CDR3 size: 15 residues. The V and J ends lost 1 base and 0 bases, in that order; junction bases with no gene match: 3. CDR3 nucleotide sequence: TGTGCCAGCAGCCAAGGCTGGGACAGCTCCTACGAGCAGTACTTC. Its protein is CASSQGWDSSYEQYF.

V is TRBV4-1 and J is TRBJ2-1; 11 bases fit TRBD2. With 2 bases clipped from V and 9 bases from J, the junction kept 9 bases outside the gene matches. Germline CDR1 MGHRA, CDR2 YSYEKL. This CDR3 has 16 amino acids. CDR3 in amino acids: CASSQSTSGSRSEQFF. The CDR3 nucleotides are TGCGCCAGCAGCCAATCAACTAGCGGGAGTAGAAGTGAGCAGTTCTTC.

The rearrangement uses TRBV10-3 and TRBJ2-3, with D perhaps matching TRBD2 (6 bases). Trimming took off 6 bases at V and 5 bases at J, with 12 bases between the two ends. CDR3 length: 13 amino acids. Germline V gene sequence: CDR1 ENHRY, CDR2 SYGVKD. CDR3 nucleotides: TGTGCCATCAGGGGGGGACTTGAAGATACGCAGTATTTT. It yields the protein CAIRGGLEDTQYF.

The genes are TRBV7-9 and TRBJ1-4, with 9 bases that match TRBD1. The germline CDR1 and CDR2 sequences are SEHNR and FQNEAQ (reference sequence). The junction had 10 bases not matched to a gene; V was cut back by 5 bases and J by 0 bases. The CDR3 runs to 18 residues. The CDR3 region is CASSGQGRAETTNEKLFF. The DNA for the CDR3 is TGTGCCAGCAGCGGACAGGGGAGAGCTGAGACAACTAATGAAAAACTGTTTTTT.

The CDR3 is CASSPTGTYEQYF. DNA of the CDR3: TGTGCCAGCAGCCCCACGGGGACCTACGAGCAGTACTTC. This sequence joins TRBV13 and TRBJ2-7; TRBD2 might be the D (5 bases). Germline V lookup: CDR1 PRHDT, CDR2 FYEKMQ (reference sequence). Between the trimmed V and J ends, which lost 5 bases and 2 bases, there was a span of 10 bases. The CDR3 is made up of 13 amino acids.

The chain uses TRBV2 and TRBJ2-7; weak D call: TRBD1 (6 bases). V was trimmed by 5 bases and J by 3 bases, leaving 14 bases between them. Per germline, CDR1 SNHLY and CDR2 FYNNEI. The CDR3 runs to 14 residues. CDR3 bases: TGTGCCAGCAGTTGGGAACAGGGCTTCTACGAGCAGTACTTC. Protein sequence: CASSWEQGFYEQYF.

The chain links TRBV7-6 to TRBJ2-6, with unresolved D. CDR1 SGHVS and CDR2 FNYEAQ come from the germline V gene. V was trimmed by 1 base and J by 6 bases, leaving 16 bases between them. The CDR3 is 17 residues long. The CDR3 is CASSLEMVPLEANVLTF. CDR3 nucleotides: TGTGCCAGCAGCTTAGAGATGGTCCCTCTCGAGGCCAACGTCCTGACTTTC.

The chain combines TRBV23-1 with TRBJ1-2; the D gene is possibly TRBD1 (6 bases). TRBV23-1 is treated as an ORF (open reading frame) with a function not yet certain. V was clipped by 9 bases and J by 0 bases, with 17 bases between them. This CDR3 comprises 15 residues. CDR3 bases: TGCGCCAGAAACGGGGGCCCCGGGCCTAACTATGGCTACACCTTC. Its protein is CARNGGPGPNYGYTF.